These 18 T cell receptor beta chains were sequenced from one sample in a study of CD8+ T cells in alopecia areata. RNA was extracted and reverse transcribed into cDNA as the sequencing template. The data were produced by immunoSEQ multiplex PCR, yet TCRdb's version contains in-frame clones alone and is incomplete. The sample presents about 300,000 clones, none singletons. CD4, CD8alpha, NKG2D, NKG2ACE and other markers guided sorting of pooled cutaneous lymph node cells. The sequenced material came from CD4+ T cells sorted from a lymph node. Receptor source: a C3H/HeJ mouse with alopecia areata. The MHC haplotype of the strain is H2-k.

A few counts support this clone. The genes and germline here are from mouse. The CDR3 is cut off 4 residues early in the read; its end comes from the germline J gene. The chain recombines TRBV1 with TRBJ2-4; TRBD1 matches at 8 bases. The CDR3 has 16 residues. From germline, CDR1 is NSQYPW and CDR2 LRSPGD (reference sequence). This chain's CDR3 is CTCSADRQGARNTLYF. The covered CDR3 bases are TGCACCTGCAGTGCAGATCGCCAGGGGGCGCGGAAC.

A note on this clone: Gene and germline names: mouse. Incomplete CDR3 DNA: TGTGCCAGCAGCCAACCAGGGGGGAATTCGCCC. Translation: CASSQPGGNSP. The full CDR3 protein reads CASSQPGGNSPLYF. The chain carries TRBV5 and TRBJ1-6, with 7 bases fitting TRBD1. The missing CDR3 end, 3 residues past where the read stops, is filled in from the germline J gene. TRBJ1-6 is an ORF for which the function is uncertain. Germline lookup yields CDR1 LGHNA and CDR2 YNLKQL (reference sequence). The CDR3 runs to 14 residues. J was trimmed by 7 bases and V by 2 bases; bases with no gene match: 2.

A word on this clone: Genes here carry mouse names. The CDR3 end falls 4 residues outside the read, so it is completed with the germline J gene. Other DNA sequences within the sample encode an identical CDR3. This chain connects TRBV13-2 to TRBJ2-5; TRBD2 might be the D (5 bases). There are 14 residues in the CDR3. CDR1 NNHNN and CDR2 SYGAGS come from the germline V gene (reference sequence). Trimming shortened V by 2 bases and J by 0 bases, and 7 bases separated the two germline ends. CDR3 DNA, as far as it was read: TGTGCCAGCGGTGAGACTGTGAACCAAGAC. Its translation: CASGETVNQD. Given in full, the CDR3 is CASGETVNQDTQYF.

Remarks on this clone: The gene names given are mouse names. The read ends 4 residues before the CDR3 terminus; that terminus is restored from the germline J gene. The V and J genes are TRBV31 and TRBJ2-7; 7 positions match TRBD1. The CDR3 totals 13 residues. Looked up from germline, CDR1 is GKSSPN and CDR2 is SITVG. The CDR3 bases that were read are TGTGCCTGGAGTCTTAACAGGGGTTAT. Encoded protein: CAWSLNRGY. The full-length CDR3 reads as CAWSLNRGYEQYF.

About this clone: The gene names here belong to mouse. The CDR3 extends 4 residues past the end of the read, so its final part is completed from the germline J gene. V and J are TRBV13-1 and TRBJ2-3; the match to TRBD1 covers 9 bases. The CDR3 extends over 13 amino acids. Germline lookup yields CDR1 NSHNY and CDR2 SYGAGN. The CDR3 bases that were read are TGTGCCAGCAGTTGGGACAGGGAAGAA. It translates to CASSWDREE. The CDR3 in its entirety is CASSWDREETLYF.

This clone was seen a few times. Genes and germline are mouse. The CDR3 sequence: CASGAGTHAEQFF. Incomplete CDR3 DNA: TGTGCCAGCGGTGCCGGGACTCATGCT. The rearrangement joins TRBV13-2 to TRBJ2-1; maybe TRBD2 (6 bases). The read terminates 4 residues ahead of where the CDR3 ends, so the germline J gene completes it. With 3 bases removed from V and 5 bases from J, the gap between germline ends came to 9 bases. There are 13 residues in the CDR3. The V gene's germline CDR1 is NNHNN and CDR2 SYGAGS (reference sequence).

In this sample, this clone turned up many times. All gene names here are mouse names. The CDR3 end falls 4 residues outside the read, so it is completed with the germline J gene. The identical CDR3 is also encoded by other nucleotide sequences in the sample. The genes are TRBV13-1 and TRBJ2-2, with 10 bases matching TRBD2. V lost 3 bases to trimming and J lost 1 base; unmatched junction nucleotides: 3. The CDR3 runs to 16 residues. Germline V gives CDR1 NSHNY, CDR2 SYGAGN. CDR3 sequence: CASSGGTGENTGQLYF. The CDR3 DNA, read in part, is TGTGCCAGCAGTGGGGGGACTGGGGAAAACACCGGG.

About this clone itself: The gene symbols are mouse symbols. The read is 4 residues too short to cover the CDR3 end, so that end is filled in from the germline J gene. Different DNA sequences within this sample yield the same CDR3. The chain recombines TRBV5 with TRBJ2-5; 13 bases are shared with TRBD2. In germline, CDR1 is LGHNA, CDR2 YNLKQL (reference sequence). This CDR3 is 16 amino acids long. The V segment lost 2 bases and the J segment 3 bases; nucleotides outside the gene matches: 2. CDR3 bases read: TGTGCCAGCAGCCAAAGGGACTGGGGGGGACAAGAC. Its translation: CASSQRDWGGQD. The CDR3 reads in full as CASSQRDWGGQDTQYF.

A note on this clone: Germline and genes: mouse. The read comes to an end 4 residues before the CDR3 does, leaving the germline J gene to fill in the end. The chain employs TRBV19 and TRBJ2-1; 8 bases are a match to TRBD2. Germline CDR1 and CDR2: FNHDT and SITEND (reference sequence). The J segment lost 3 bases and the V segment lost 2 bases, leaving 4 bases of the junction unmatched. This CDR3 has 15 amino acids. The part of the CDR3 DNA that was read is TGTGCCAGCAGTATCGTGGGGGGGATCTATGCT. Translating gives CASSIVGGIYA. The full CDR3 protein is CASSIVGGIYAEQFF.

This clone was counted between two and nine times. Each gene name is a mouse one. The read halts 4 residues ahead of the CDR3 end, with the missing end drawn from the germline J gene. This chain uses TRBV13-1 with TRBJ2-7, with 11 bases fitting TRBD2. Germline assignment: CDR1 NSHNY and CDR2 SYGAGN. The CDR3 spans 14 residues. V shed 7 bases, J shed 3 bases, and the junction held 6 bases outside the gene matches. CDR3 sequence reads: CASGKDWGVYEQYF. Incomplete CDR3 DNA: TGTGCCAGCGGAAAGGACTGGGGGGTCTAT.

Points on this clone: Gene names are the mouse ones. The CDR3 end is not reached by the read, which stops 4 residues before it; the germline J gene fills it in. The chain has TRBV13-3 and TRBJ2-5, with 8 positions matching TRBD1. This CDR3 is 15 amino acids long. The V segment lost 2 bases and the J segment 3 bases; nucleotides outside the gene matches: 5. The germline V gene has CDR1 NNHDY and CDR2 SYVADS. CDR3 amino acids: CASSEGRGHQDTQYF. CDR3 bases read: TGTGCCAGCAGTGAGGGCAGGGGGCATCAAGAC. Full variable domain (remainder filled in from reference TRBV13-3 and TRBJ2-5): EAAVTQSPRSKVAVTGGKVTLSCHQTNNHDYMYWYRQDTGHGLRLIHYSYVADSTEKGDIPDGYKASRPSQENFSLILELASLSQTAVYFCASSEGRGHQDTQYFGPGTRLLVL.

This clone has a handful of counts. Gene names denote mouse genes. The observed sequence ends 4 residues before the CDR3 terminus, with the missing tail filled in from the germline J gene. The chain recombines TRBV17 with TRBJ2-7; 9 nucleotides agree with TRBD1. The CDR3 contains 15 residues. CDR1 MNHDT and CDR2 YYDKIL come from the germline V gene. The part of the CDR3 DNA that was read is TGTGCTAGCAGTAGAGATGCGGGACAGGGATAT. This codes for CASSRDAGQGY. The whole CDR3 is CASSRDAGQGYEQYF.

This clone was counted at least ten times. Gene names and germline refer to mouse. The read ends 4 residues early relative to the CDR3; the germline J gene fills the gap. J is TRBJ2-2 and V is TRBV29; the match to TRBD1 covers 7 bases. This CDR3 contains 14 residues. Per germline, CDR1 MSHET and CDR2 SYDVDS. The J segment lost 4 bases and the V segment lost 6 bases, leaving 5 bases of the junction unmatched. The CDR3 sequence is CASRYRGGTGQLYF. The CDR3 bases that were read are TGTGCTAGCAGATACAGGGGTGGCACCGGG.

Turning to this clone: The genes and germline here are from mouse. Coverage ceases 4 residues before the CDR3 finishes, and the germline J gene fills in the end. The sample holds other DNA sequences that translate to the same CDR3. The chain combines TRBV1 with TRBJ2-4; 11 bases map to TRBD2. This CDR3 contains 17 residues. With 1 base clipped from V and 1 base from J, the junction kept 4 bases outside the gene matches. Germline CDR1 reads NSQYPW; CDR2 reads LRSPGD (reference sequence). The CDR3 region is CTCSAAGTGGGQNTLYF. Partial CDR3 DNA: TGCACCTGCAGTGCAGCCGGGACTGGGGGAGGTCAAAAC.

With respect to this clone: Mouse names are used for the genes. The read terminates 4 residues ahead of where the CDR3 ends, so the germline J gene completes it. The chain links TRBV13-3 to TRBJ2-7, with TRBD2 identical over 8 bases. Germline-derived CDR1 and CDR2 are NNHDY and SYVADS. Trimming at V came to 2 bases and at J to 0 bases, leaving 4 bases not matched to a gene. This CDR3 has 15 amino acids. The DNA read from the CDR3 is TGTGCCAGCAGTGAGGGACTGGTGAGCTCCTAT. This gives the protein CASSEGLVSSY. Given in full, the CDR3 is CASSEGLVSSYEQYF.

A remark on this clone: The genes are named according to mouse. The sequenced fragment ends 4 residues before the CDR3 boundary, so the rest is inferred from the germline J gene. The chain couples TRBV13-2 to TRBJ2-5, with TRBD2 as a possible D gene (5 bases). The CDR3 has 13 amino acids. Germline V gene sequence: CDR1 NNHNN, CDR2 SYGAGS (reference sequence). The CDR3 loop is CASGDKLEDTQYF. The CDR3 DNA, read in part, is TGTGCCAGCGGTGATAAACTGGAAGAC.

This clone was seen only a few times. Gene names and germline match the mouse. Coverage ceases 4 residues before the CDR3 finishes, and the germline J gene fills in the end. The chain carries TRBV13-1 and TRBJ2-1; 9 bases align to TRBD2. This CDR3 is built from 14 residues. Trimming took 3 bases from V and 6 from J; bases not matched to a gene: 4. Germline loops: CDR1 NSHNY, CDR2 SYGAGN. This CDR3 reads CASSGLGGVAEQFF. CDR3 bases read: TGTGCCAGCAGTGGGCTGGGGGGGGTTGCT.

Of note for this clone: Genes and germline are mouse. Coverage ceases 4 residues before the CDR3 finishes, and the germline J gene fills in the end. This chain uses TRBV14 with TRBJ1-1; a possible D gene is TRBD1 (6 bases). Per germline, CDR1 SGHDT and CDR2 FRDEAV. The CDR3 totals 14 residues. This CDR3 is CASSFGGRGTEVFF. The CDR3 DNA, read in part, is TGTGCCAGCAGTTTCGGGGGGCGCGGTACA.